A selection of T cell receptor beta chains follows, all from one sample in a study of T cells after posttransplantation cyclophosphamide. Produced via immunoSEQ multiplex PCR; TCRdb's table is partial and in-frame only. The table has approximately 30,000 clones, about 90% seen once. Sequencing was carried out using naive CD4+ T cells sorted from PBMCs. These receptors were collected from a woman aged 60-75 years in good health, CMV-negative, and a related stem cell transplant donor. Each CDR3 is given with its conserved first and last residue. D genes are given only for firm matches. Size is omitted from some rows. Given values are once, few, many or a class for expanded clones.

>TRBJ2-1|-|-|TRBV5-4
CASSLGTFNEQFF
TGTGCCAGCAGCTTGGGGACTTTCAATGAGCAGTTCTTC
>TRBJ1-5|-|-|TRBV4-1
CASSQGAGSNQPQHF
TGCGCCAGCAGCCAAGGGGCTGGGAGCAATCAGCCCCAGCATTTT
>TRBJ2-7|TRBD2|-|TRBV11-2
CASSSLAGGSEQYF
TGTGCCAGCAGCTCACTAGCGGGAGGCTCCGAGCAGTACTTC
>TRBJ1-2|TRBD1|-|TRBV11-2
CASSSGQGINGYTF
TGTGCCAGCAGCTCGGGACAGGGGATAAATGGCTACACCTTC
>TRBJ1-5|TRBD1|-|TRBV28
CASSSDRDVQPQHF
TGTGCCAGCAGCTCTGACAGGGATGTACAGCCCCAGCATTTT
>TRBJ1-4|-|-|TRBV11-2
CASSLNTATNEKLFF
TGTGCCAGCAGCTTGAATACTGCAACTAATGAAAAACTGTTTTTT
>TRBJ1-2|-|-|TRBV19
CASSVDRNYGYTF
TGTGCCAGTAGCGTCGACAGGAACTATGGCTACACCTTC
>TRBJ2-5|-|-|TRBV18
CASTSSRSETQYF
TGTGCCAGCACGTCTAGTAGGTCGGAGACCCAGTACTTC
>TRBJ2-2|-|-|TRBV6-1
CASIRQAATTGELFF
TGTGCCAGCATCCGACAGGCGGCGACCACCGGGGAGCTGTTTTTT
>TRBJ1-3|-|-|TRBV9
CASSAAGGSGNTIYF
TGTGCCAGCAGCGCCGCGGGCGGCTCTGGAAACACCATATATTTT
>TRBJ1-2|TRBD1|-|TRBV5-1
CASSLFGQGLDYGYTF
TGCGCCAGCAGCTTGTTCGGACAGGGGTTAGATTATGGCTACACCTTC
>TRBJ2-7|TRBD2|-|TRBV11-2
CASSFPTSGSAEQYF
TGTGCCAGCAGCTTCCCCACTAGCGGTTCGGCCGAGCAGTACTTC
>TRBJ2-2|TRBD2|-|TRBV7-2
CASSFQPGLVRGELFF
TGTGCCAGCAGTTTCCAGCCGGGACTAGTTCGCGGGGAGCTGTTTTTT
>TRBJ2-4|TRBD2|-|TRBV6-1
CASRPDRAGENIQYF
TGTGCCAGCAGACCCGATCGAGCGGGGGAAAACATTCAGTACTTC
>TRBJ2-3|-|-|TRBV5-1
CASSSSGPSTDTQYF
TGCGCCAGCAGCTCGTCCGGTCCCAGCACAGATACGCAGTATTTT
>TRBJ1-1|TRBD1|once|TRBV5-5
CASSLRPGQGAGNTEAFF
TGTGCCAGCAGCTTGCGGCCGGGACAGGGGGCTGGGAACACTGAAGCTTTCTTT
>TRBJ1-2|TRBD1|-|TRBV4-3
CASSRETGGTNGYTF
TGCGCCAGCAGCCGGGAAACAGGGGGCACAAATGGCTACACCTTC
>TRBJ2-3|TRBD2|once|TRBV28
CASSFRLGLVLSDTQYF
TGTGCCAGCAGTTTCAGATTGGGACTAGTTTTGTCGGATACGCAGTATTTT
>TRBJ1-2|-|-|TRBV12-5
CASGLAQKDRTAYYGYTF
TGTGCTAGTGGTTTGGCACAAAAGGATCGGACAGCATACTATGGCTACACCTTC
>TRBJ1-1|-|-|TRBV2
CASRATGNTEAFF
TGTGCCAGCAGGGCGACAGGGAACACTGAAGCTTTCTTT
>TRBJ1-2|-|-|TRBV6-6
CASRGGGPRYGYTF
TGTGCCAGCAGAGGGGGGGGGCCCAGGTATGGCTACACCTTC
>TRBJ1-1|-|-|TRBV27
CASMAAGRTEAFF
TGTGCCAGCATGGCGGCAGGGCGGACTGAAGCTTTCTTT
>TRBJ1-1|-|-|TRBV4-3
CASSLETGVNTEAFF
TGCGCCAGCAGCCTAGAGACAGGTGTAAACACTGAAGCTTTCTTT
>TRBJ2-5|TRBD1|-|TRBV19
CASREGGRETQYF
TGTGCCAGTAGAGAAGGGGGCAGGGAGACCCAGTACTTC
>TRBJ2-7|-|once|TRBV27
CASSRFDRYYEQYF
TGTGCCAGCAGCAGATTTGACAGGTACTACGAGCAGTACTTC
>TRBJ2-1|TRBD1|-|TRBV6-5
CASSYSTGGYRREFF
TGTGCCAGCAGTTACTCGACAGGGGGCTACAGAAGGGAGTTCTTC
>TRBJ2-5|-|few|TRBV5-6
CASSFFRLGRGGETQYF
TGTGCCAGCAGCTTTTTTCGTTTGGGTAGGGGGGGAGAGACCCAGTACTTC
>TRBJ1-5|-|once|TRBV4-3
CASSPETGSNQPQHF
TGCGCCAGCAGCCCTGAGACAGGAAGCAATCAGCCCCAGCATTTT
>TRBJ2-1|-|-|TRBV6-5
CAAQEGPRYNEQFF
TGTGCCGCCCAGGAGGGACCGCGGTACAATGAGCAGTTCTTC
>TRBJ2-1|-|-|TRBV2
CASSEAGGNEQFF
TGTGCCAGCAGTGAAGCGGGAGGAAATGAGCAGTTCTTC
>TRBJ1-2|TRBD1|-|TRBV28
CASSSKGTGGWGYTF
TGTGCCAGCAGCTCTAAAGGGACAGGGGGCTGGGGCTACACCTTC
>TRBJ2-7|-|-|TRBV28
CASSQKFSGNEQYF
TGTGCCAGCAGCCAAAAATTCTCCGGGAACGAGCAGTACTTC
>TRBJ2-5|-|-|TRBV2
CASSDLAEWETQYF
TGTGCCAGCAGTGACTTGGCGGAGTGGGAGACCCAGTACTTC
>TRBJ2-7|-|-|TRBV19
CASRKDTPYEQYF
TGTGCCAGTAGAAAAGACACCCCCTACGAGCAGTACTTC
>TRBJ1-1|-|-|TRBV6-5
CASSYSASPKPQAFF
TGTGCCAGCAGTTACTCCGCGAGTCCTAAGCCTCAAGCTTTCTTT
>TRBJ2-4|TRBD1|-|TRBV28
CASSFGDRLAKNIQYF
TGTGCCAGCAGTTTTGGGGACAGGCTAGCCAAAAACATTCAGTACTTC
>TRBJ1-5|-|once|TRBV5-6
CASSSWGGPSQPQHF
TGTGCCAGCAGTAGTTGGGGGGGGCCAAGTCAGCCCCAGCATTTT
>TRBJ2-5|-|-|TRBV5-1
CASSPAPLAGGETQYF
TGCGCCAGCAGTCCGGCCCCCCTAGCCGGAGGAGAGACCCAGTACTTC
>TRBJ1-5|-|-|TRBV19
CASSIGRGSPQHF
TGTGCCAGTAGTATAGGCAGGGGTTCGCCCCAGCATTTT
>TRBJ2-3|TRBD2|-|TRBV9
CASSAKRGGVDTQYF
TGTGCCAGCAGCGCTAAGCGGGGGGGCGTAGATACGCAGTATTTT
>TRBJ1-2|-|-|TRBV28
CASRLSNHGYTF
TGTGCCAGCAGACTTAGTAACCATGGCTACACCTTC
>TRBJ1-1|-|-|TRBV28
CASSSTENTEAFF
TGTGCCAGCAGTTCGACAGAGAACACTGAAGCTTTCTTT
>TRBJ2-7|-|once|TRBV7-3
CASSLTGLRESYEQYF
TGTGCCAGCAGCTTAACCGGTCTAAGGGAGAGCTACGAGCAGTACTTC
>TRBJ2-7|TRBD1|-|TRBV11-3
CASSRSGTAYEQYF
TGTGCCAGCAGCCGCTCCGGGACAGCCTACGAGCAGTACTTC
>TRBJ1-1|-|-|TRBV6-1
CASSAKQGSGEAFF
TGTGCCAGCAGTGCCAAACAGGGTAGTGGTGAAGCTTTCTTT
>TRBJ2-7|TRBD2|-|TRBV9
CASIGTGLAGDEQYF
TGTGCCAGCATCGGCACTGGACTAGCGGGAGACGAGCAGTACTTC
>TRBJ2-7|TRBD1|once|TRBV20-1
CSAGQVYEQYF
TGCAGTGCAGGACAGGTCTACGAGCAGTACTTC
>TRBJ1-3|-|-|TRBV7-2
CASSLVTGSSGNTIYF
TGTGCCAGCAGCTTAGTAACAGGGAGCTCTGGAAACACCATATATTTT
>TRBJ2-3|-|-|TRBV5-1
CASSLSADRRTQYF
TGCGCCAGCAGCTTGAGCGCCGATCGACGTACGCAGTATTTT
>TRBJ1-2|TRBD1|-|TRBV6-1
CASSFLTGGSGYTF
TGTGCCAGCAGTTTCCTGACAGGGGGCTCTGGCTACACCTTC
>TRBJ2-1|TRBD1|-|TRBV7-2
CASSLEGTGYEQFF
TGTGCCAGCAGCTTAGAGGGGACAGGGTATGAGCAGTTCTTC
>TRBJ2-5|TRBD2|-|TRBV6-6
CASTKGGIRETQYF
TGTGCCAGCACCAAGGGAGGGATCAGGGAGACCCAGTACTTC
>TRBJ1-3|-|few|TRBV6-1
CASSQTGGNTIYF
TGTGCCAGCAGTCAAACGGGGGGAAACACCATATATTTT
>TRBJ1-3|TRBD1|-|TRBV28
CASRSTGATGNTIYF
TGTGCCAGCAGGTCCACAGGGGCCACTGGAAACACCATATATTTT